The 15 T cell receptor beta chains in this list originate from one sample, sequenced in a study of blood T cells in healthy people across ages. A J-beta primer mix and a sample-barcoded 5' primer were used in a second PCR of about 7 to 12 cycles. TCRdb re-called the 5' RACE reads through MiXCR, storing one row per CDR3 protein. Seen here are hundreds of thousands of distinct CDR3 sequences, approximately 59% observed once, and the top ten hold about a quarter. The sequenced sample consisted of blood. The source of these receptors is a young man in good health.

V usage is TRBV11-2 and J usage is TRBJ2-7, with TRBD2 as a possible D gene (5 bases). Germline V lookup: CDR1 SGHAT, CDR2 FQNNGV. V lost 7 bases to trimming and J lost 5 bases, with 15 bases between them. This CDR3 has 13 amino acids. CDR3 nucleotides: TGTGCCAGCACCAGCTCCGGGGTCCACGAGCAGTACTTC. The encoded protein is CASTSSGVHEQYF.

This clonotype turned up a few times. For the CDR3, the DNA is TGCAGTGCTGTAACATGGGACTTTCTAGCCAAAAACATTCAGTACTTC. Translation: CSAVTWDFLAKNIQYF. The chain uses TRBV20-1 and TRBJ2-4; D is perhaps TRBD2 (6 bases). CDR1 DFQATT and CDR2 SNEGSKA come from the germline V gene (reference sequence). The CDR3 sequence is 16 residues long. Trimming pared 5 bases from V and 0 bases from J, leaving 17 bases between.

This chain joins TRBV18 and TRBJ2-1; possibly TRBD1 for D (6 bases). The V end was cut by 2 bases, the J end by 7 bases, with 12 bases between. The CDR3 spans 14 residues. Germline V gene sequence: CDR1 KGHSH, CDR2 LQKENI. The CDR3 reads CASSPNTGSNEQFF. DNA for the CDR3: TGTGCCAGCTCACCAAATACAGGGTCAAATGAGCAGTTCTTC. Together with reference TRBV18 and TRBJ2-1, the CDR3 gives the full variable domain: NAGVMQNPRHLVRRRGQEARLRCSPMKGHSHVYWYRQLPEEGLKFMVYLQKENIIDESGMPKERFSAEFPKEGPSILRIQQVVRGDSAAYFCASSPNTGSNEQFFGPGTRLTVL.

The gene calls are TRBV2 and TRBJ2-5; D possibly corresponds to TRBD1 (6 bases). Germline values: CDR1 SNHLY, CDR2 FYNNEI. The V gene lost 2 bases and the J gene lost 4 bases, with 17 bases spanning the gap. The CDR3 covers 16 residues. CDR3 sequence reads: CASSELGRTRGETQYF. CDR3 in DNA: TGTGCCAGCAGTGAATTAGGTCGTACCAGGGGAGAGACCCAGTACTTC.

The chain combines TRBV7-2 with TRBJ2-5; TRBD2 might be the D (6 bases). The V gene's germline CDR1 is SGHTA and CDR2 FQGNSA. The CDR3 spans 15 residues. Between the trimmed V and J ends, which lost 1 base and 5 bases, there was a span of 14 bases. CDR3 coding DNA: TGTGCCAGCAGCTTAGGGAGGGCAGCTCGGGAGACCCAGTACTTC. It is translated as CASSLGRAARETQYF.

This clonotype appeared a few times. V and J are TRBV6-5 and TRBJ2-6; the D gene is possibly TRBD2 (5 bases). The CDR3 has 14 amino acids. The V gene lost 7 bases and the J gene lost 2 bases, with 9 bases spanning the gap. CDR1 is MNHEY and CDR2 is SVGAGI in the germline V gene. CDR3 DNA: TGTGCCAGCACCCCGGGGACTGGGGCCAACGTCCTGACTTTC. This translates into CASTPGTGANVLTF.

This chain uses TRBV4-1 with TRBJ2-7, with a tentative D call TRBD2 (5 bases). This CDR3 comprises 13 residues. V gave up 0 bases and J gave up 6 bases, with 9 bases separating them. CDR1 and CDR2 (germline): MGHRA, YSYEKL. For the CDR3, the DNA is TGCGCCAGCAGCCAAGAACGGGGATTCGAGCAGTACTTC. Translation: CASSQERGFEQYF.

This sequence joins TRBV13 and TRBJ2-4; no reliable D call. The germline gives CDR1 PRHDT, CDR2 FYEKMQ (reference sequence). There are 13 residues in the CDR3. V was trimmed by 5 bases and J by 13 bases, leaving 18 bases between them. CDR3 sequence reads: CASSARQLRAQYF. The CDR3 coding sequence is TGTGCCAGCAGCGCAAGACAACTAAGGGCCCAGTACTTC.

The chain carries TRBV29-1 and TRBJ2-7; D gene uncertain. V was clipped by 8 bases and J by 4 bases, with 18 bases between them. In germline, CDR1 is SQVTM, CDR2 ANQGSEA. The CDR3 length is 13 residues. CDR3 bases: TGCAGCATCGTCCTGGCAGCGCCTTACGAGCAGTACTTC. Translated, it gives CSIVLAAPYEQYF.

In its sample, this clonotype was seen a few times. This sequence joins TRBV7-2 and TRBJ2-7, with 8 bases identical to TRBD2. Looked up from germline, CDR1 is SGHTA and CDR2 is FQGNSA. J was trimmed by 4 bases and V by 0 bases; bases with no gene match: 8. The length of the CDR3 is 16 residues. CDR3 bases: TGTGCCAGCAGCTTAGCAAGAGCGGGGGTATTATACGAGCAGTACTTC. Amino acid sequence: CASSLARAGVLYEQYF.

The chain combines TRBV12-3 or TRBV12-4 with TRBJ1-2, with TRBD1 matching 7 bases. The V and J ends lost 6 bases and 4 bases, in that order; junction bases with no gene match: 8. The CDR3 covers 14 residues. CDR3 sequence reads: CASRPGQSFYGYTF. For the CDR3, the DNA is TGTGCCAGCAGACCGGGACAGAGTTTCTATGGCTACACCTTC.

A few counts support this clonotype. The chain carries TRBV7-9 and TRBJ2-5; 8 bases map to TRBD2. This CDR3 has 15 amino acids. CDR1 is SEHNR, CDR2 FQNEAQ, per germline (reference sequence). V dropped 7 bases and J dropped 0; count of bases not matched to a gene: 7. Here the CDR3 reads CASTQASGYQETQYF. CDR3 nucleotides: TGTGCCAGCACCCAGGCTAGCGGGTACCAAGAGACCCAGTACTTC.

In this sample, this clonotype turned up once. The chain has TRBV29-1 and TRBJ2-2; D is ambiguous. The CDR3 runs 14 residues. The V end lost 4 bases, the J end lost 4 bases, and 13 bases lay between the germline ends. CDR1 SQVTM and CDR2 ANQGSEA come from the germline V gene. The CDR3 loop reads CSVAGKSVTGELFF. For the CDR3, the DNA is TGCAGCGTTGCTGGCAAATCCGTCACCGGGGAGCTGTTTTTT.

V is TRBV13 and J is TRBJ2-1; D is perhaps TRBD1 or TRBD2 (6 bases each). V was trimmed by 5 bases and J by 4 bases, leaving 15 bases between them. From germline, CDR1 is PRHDT and CDR2 FYEKMQ (reference sequence). This CDR3 is 15 amino acids long. CDR3 amino acids: CASSHGRGLYNEQFF. The CDR3 DNA follows: TGTGCCAGCAGCCACGGCCGGGGGCTTTACAATGAGCAGTTCTTC.

Only a few counts were recorded for this clonotype. The chain links TRBV7-2 to TRBJ2-3; 10 bases fit TRBD2. V shed 5 bases, J shed 6 bases, and the junction held 5 bases outside the gene matches. This CDR3 has 14 amino acids. CDR1 is SGHTA, CDR2 FQGNSA, per germline. CDR3: CASSAAGGQDTQYF. In DNA, the CDR3 is TGTGCCAGCAGCGCAGCGGGGGGGCAGGATACGCAGTATTTT.